Following are 27 T cell receptor beta chains from one sample sequenced in a study of liver allograft versus peripheral blood T cells. Study at large: Comparative analysis was performed on T cell receptor repertoires from transplanted livers and from recipients' peripheral blood.

In TCRdb, the reads were re-called with MiXCR into one record per CDR3 protein. The table includes 13,000 or so distinct CDR3 sequences, 15% to 20% detected once. The receptors come from a human patient who had a liver transplant. Some T cells may originate from the graft donor.

By proportion, this clonotype is medium-sized. The genes are TRBV7-2 and TRBJ1-1; D remains unclear. This CDR3 contains 15 residues. The V and J ends lost 0 bases and 5 bases respectively, with 13 bases between them. Germline V gene data show CDR1 as SGHTA and CDR2 as FQGNSA. The DNA of the CDR3 is TGTGCCAGCAGCTTAGCGCCTTGGGGAGAGACTGAAGCTTTCTTT. Encoded protein: CASSLAPWGETEAFF. Full variable domain (remainder filled in from reference TRBV7-2 and TRBJ1-1): GAGVSQSPSNKVTEKGKDVELRCDPISGHTALYWYRQSLGQGLEFLIYFQGNSAPDKSGLPSDRFSAERTGGSVSTLTIQRTQQEDSAVYLCASSLAPWGETEAFFGQGTRLTVV.

This clonotype is categorized as medium-sized. The chain uses TRBV29-1 and TRBJ2-3; D unclear. This CDR3 is 16 amino acids long. Trimming took 8 bases from V and 0 from J, leaving 21 bases between them. Germline V gives CDR1 SQVTM, CDR2 ANQGSEA. CDR3 sequence (DNA): TGCAGCACCATCCCCGGTGGGCAGCTTAGCACAGATACGCAGTATTTT. This sequence encodes CSTIPGGQLSTDTQYF.

By share, this clonotype counts as medium-sized. The J gene is TRBJ1-2, the V gene TRBV6-2 or TRBV6-3; no clear D. The CDR3 is 14 amino acids. Looked up from germline, CDR1 is MNHEY and CDR2 is SVGEGT. Trimming removed 0 bases from V and 4 bases from J, with 9 bases in between. The DNA for the CDR3 is TGTGCCAGCAGTTACTCCCCACCGTCCTATGGCTACACCTTC. It codes for CASSYSPPSYGYTF.

Judged by abundance, this clonotype is medium-sized. CDR3 bases: TGTGCCAGCAGGCTCCGGGGAATAGGTGAAAAACTGTTTTTT. Its translation: CASRLRGIGEKLFF. This rearrangement joins TRBV6-1 to TRBJ1-4; D is unclear. CDR1 and CDR2 (germline): MNHNS, SASEGT. Between the trimmed V and J ends, which lost 6 bases and 7 bases, there was a span of 15 bases. This CDR3 contains 14 residues.

V usage is TRBV27 and J usage is TRBJ2-3; TRBD1 matches 7 bases. Trimming cost V 5 bases and J 0 bases; bases outside gene matches: 8. Germline V gene data show CDR1 as MNHEY and CDR2 as SMNVEV (reference sequence). The CDR3 runs to 16 residues. The CDR3 spells CASSRRDRASTDTQYF. The CDR3 DNA sequence: TGTGCCAGCAGTCGCCGGGACAGAGCTAGCACAGATACGCAGTATTTT.

With respect to this clonotype: Given a much more abundant clone one base away, this may be a read error. The chain recombines TRBV6-5 with TRBJ1-5, with a weak D call TRBD1 (6 bases). CDR3 length equals 19 residues. CDR1 and CDR2 from the germline V gene are MNHEY and SVGAGI. Trimming stripped 5 bases from V and 0 bases from J, with 23 bases between. CDR3 protein: CASSSLGQQAVLSNQPQHF. The CDR3, as DNA: TGTGCCAGCAGTAGCCTTGGACAGCAGGCCGTTCTTAGCAATCAGCCCCAGCATTTT.

By sample fraction, this clonotype is medium-sized (0.01 to 0.1%). The J gene is TRBJ2-6, the V gene TRBV6-2 or TRBV6-3, with 8 bases identical to TRBD1. The trim removed 6 bases at V and 2 bases at J, leaving 3 bases unmatched. Looked up from germline, CDR1 is MNHEY and CDR2 is SVGEGT. The CDR3 is 15 amino acids. This CDR3 is CASRRTGTGANVLTF. CDR3 nucleotide sequence: TGTGCCAGCAGGAGGACAGGGACTGGGGCCAACGTCCTGACTTTC.

This clonotype has only a few counts. The rearrangement uses TRBV27 and TRBJ2-1; the match to TRBD2 covers 12 bases. Germline CDR1 reads MNHEY; CDR2 reads SMNVEV (reference sequence). With 4 bases clipped from V and 4 bases from J, the junction kept 2 bases outside the gene matches. The CDR3 spans 15 residues. The CDR3: CASSSLAGGYNEQFF. CDR3 coding DNA: TGTGCCAGCAGTTCACTAGCGGGGGGATACAATGAGCAGTTCTTC.

A word on this clonotype: A much more abundant neighbour one base away suggests this may be a read error. The chain recombines TRBV12-3 or TRBV12-4 with TRBJ1-2, with a possible D match to TRBD1 (6 bases). This CDR3 comprises 12 residues. The V end lost 5 bases, the J end lost 8 bases, and 12 bases lay between the germline ends. The CDR3 DNA is TGTGCCAGCAGTCAGGGGCTTCAGGGCTACACCTTC. Its protein is CASSQGLQGYTF.

By share, this clonotype ranks as medium-sized. The gene calls are TRBV5-4 and TRBJ1-6; 11 bases fit TRBD1. The germline V gene encodes CDR1 SGHNT and CDR2 YYREEE (reference sequence). CDR3 length: 17 residues. Unmatched junction bases numbered 9, after V lost 4 bases and J lost 6 bases. CDR3 coding DNA: TGTGCCAGCAGCCCTGGACAGGGGGCGCAGGTTAATTCACCCCTCCACTTT. Its translation is CASSPGQGAQVNSPLHF. Using reference TRBV5-4 and TRBJ1-6 for the parts outside the CDR3, the full variable domain is ETGVTQSPTHLIKTRGQQVTLRCSSQSGHNTVSWYQQALGQGPQFIFQYYREEENGRGNFPPRFSGLQFPNYSSELNVNALELDDSALYLCASSPGQGAQVNSPLHFGNGTRLTVT.

This clonotype was picked up a small number of times. J is TRBJ1-1 and V is TRBV5-6, with TRBD1 as a possible D gene (6 bases). Deletions cut 0 bases from V and 0 bases from J, with 9 bases between. The length of the CDR3 is 15 residues. Per germline, CDR1 SGHDT and CDR2 YYEEEE. The CDR3 spells CASSLGTVMNTEAFF. CDR3 DNA: TGTGCCAGCAGCTTGGGGACAGTAATGAACACTGAAGCTTTCTTT.

Sample share makes this clonotype medium-sized. The chain recombines TRBV18 with TRBJ1-6, with D unresolved. Between the trimmed V and J ends, which lost 2 bases and 7 bases, there was a span of 21 bases. The length of the CDR3 is 18 residues. Germline V lookup: CDR1 KGHSH, CDR2 LQKENI. The CDR3 nucleotides are TGTGCCAGCTCACCAATAGGCGGAATGCCAGCCTCGAATTCACCCCTCCACTTT. Its protein is CASSPIGGMPASNSPLHF.

In this sample, this clonotype is medium-sized. The J gene is TRBJ1-2, the V gene TRBV27, with D possibly TRBD1 on 5 matching bases. In germline, CDR1 is MNHEY, CDR2 SMNVEV (reference sequence). V was shortened by 3 bases and J by 4 bases, with 15 bases between the two germline ends. This CDR3 has 15 amino acids. The CDR3 loop is CASSLGPGLVYGYTF. CDR3 DNA sequence: TGTGCCAGCAGTTTGGGGCCGGGGTTGGTCTATGGCTACACCTTC.

This clonotype was observed many times. The DNA for the CDR3 is TGTGCCAGCATCTTTGGGACCAAGAACACCGGGGAGCTGTTTTTT. Its translation: CASIFGTKNTGELFF. The chain is built from TRBV6-1 and TRBJ2-2; the D call may be TRBD1 or TRBD2 (5 bases each). Trimming removed 7 bases at V and 1 base at J, with 13 bases between. Per germline, CDR1 MNHNS and CDR2 SASEGT. This CDR3 is 15 amino acids long.

In its sample, this clonotype was seen many times. This sequence joins TRBV27 and TRBJ1-6; D gene unclear. CDR3 length: 14 amino acids. Trimming removed 3 bases from V and 7 bases from J, with 10 bases in between. Germline V gene lookup returns CDR1 MNHEY and CDR2 SMNVEV (reference sequence). For the CDR3, the DNA is TGTGCCAGCAGTTTTGAGGACCGAAATTCACCCCTCCACTTT. It translates to CASSFEDRNSPLHF.

This chain uses TRBV9 with TRBJ1-1; a weak D match, TRBD1 (5 bases). The ends were cut back, 5 bases at V and 4 bases at J, with 18 bases in the middle. CDR3 length equals 15 residues. Germline V CDR1 and CDR2: SGDLS, YYNGEE. For the CDR3, the DNA is TGTGCCAGCAGTAGCCCCCGGGGCAGTGCCACTGAAGCTTTCTTT. Its protein is CASSSPRGSATEAFF.

The J gene is TRBJ2-5, the V gene TRBV5-6, with D maybe TRBD1 (6 bases). This CDR3 has 13 amino acids. Germline-derived CDR1 and CDR2 are SGHDT and YYEEEE. Between the trimmed V and J ends, which lost 6 bases and 0 bases, there was a span of 9 bases. CDR3 in amino acids: CASTGDNQETQYF. DNA for the CDR3: TGTGCCAGCACCGGGGACAACCAAGAGACCCAGTACTTC.

This clonotype was recorded at least ten times. The chain is built from TRBV6-2 or TRBV6-3 and TRBJ2-7, with TRBD1 matching over 7 bases. Trimming removed 2 bases from V and 0 bases from J; junction bases left unmatched: 7. The CDR3 runs 16 residues. Germline loops: CDR1 MNHEY, CDR2 SVGEGT. CDR3 DNA sequence: TGTGCCAGCAGTTACCCCCGGGACAGAAACTCCTACGAGCAGTACTTC. This encodes CASSYPRDRNSYEQYF.

This clonotype was seen only a few times. The CDR3 bases are TGCAGTGCTAGCGAGAGGGGCCGGGGATACACAGATACGCAGTATTTT. Its translation: CSASERGRGYTDTQYF. The chain uses TRBV20-1 and TRBJ2-3, with D tentatively TRBD1 or TRBD2 (5 bases each). V lost 3 bases, J lost 2 bases, and 18 bases lay in between. The germline V gene encodes CDR1 DFQATT and CDR2 SNEGSKA (reference sequence). This CDR3 comprises 16 residues.

The chain uses TRBV3-1 and TRBJ2-6; no clear D gene. CDR1 LGHDT and CDR2 YNNKEL come from the germline V gene (reference sequence). V was pared by 8 bases and J by 1 base, with 9 bases between. The CDR3 is 14 amino acids. The CDR3 DNA reads as TGTGCCAGCTCTATCGGGTCTGGGGCCAACGTCCTGACTTTC. Translating it yields CASSIGSGANVLTF.

This clonotype has only a few counts. The chain links TRBV20-1 to TRBJ1-3, with D perhaps TRBD1 (5 bases). CDR3 size: 12 residues. Germline V gives CDR1 DFQATT, CDR2 SNEGSKA (reference sequence). V lost 8 bases and J 2 bases, leaving 10 bases between the germline ends. The CDR3: CSHWGAGNTIYF. The CDR3 nucleotides are TGCAGTCACTGGGGGGCTGGAAACACCATATATTTT.

This clonotype is labeled medium-sized. The CDR3 reads CATSDSSGNTIYF. CDR3 DNA: TGTGCCACCAGTGATTCCTCTGGAAACACCATATATTTT. The chain has TRBV24-1 and TRBJ1-3, with D hard to call. The CDR3 length is 13 residues. Trimming took off 2 bases at V and 0 bases at J, with 1 base between the two ends. Germline-derived CDR1 and CDR2 are KGHDR and SFDVKD.

This rearrangement joins TRBV29-1 to TRBJ2-3; D is possibly TRBD1 or TRBD2 (6 bases each). V lost 4 bases and J lost 0, with 8 bases in between. Germline V gene data show CDR1 as SQVTM and CDR2 as ANQGSEA. The CDR3 is made up of 13 amino acids. CDR3 sequence reads: CSVGGGSTDTQYF. For the CDR3, the DNA is TGCAGCGTTGGAGGGGGGAGCACAGATACGCAGTATTTT.

This clonotype rates as medium-sized. This sequence joins TRBV27 and TRBJ1-5; possible D gene TRBD1, 5 bases. This CDR3 has 14 residues. V was shortened by 3 bases and J by 2 bases, with 8 bases between the two germline ends. Germline-derived CDR1 and CDR2 are MNHEY and SMNVEV (reference sequence). The CDR3 is CASSFQGGNQPQHF. CDR3 DNA: TGTGCCAGCAGTTTCCAAGGGGGCAATCAGCCCCAGCATTTT.

CDR3 bases: TGTGCTAGTGGTTTGGCACACAGTCCCCGCGAGGGTTCACCCCTCCACTTT. It specifies CASGLAHSPREGSPLHF. V usage is TRBV12-5 and J usage is TRBJ1-6, with D unclear. Trimming removed 1 base from V and 9 bases from J, with 19 bases in between. This CDR3 contains 17 residues. Germline V gene sequence: CDR1 LGHNT, CDR2 FRNRAP.

This clonotype was seen only a few times. V usage is TRBV20-1 and J usage is TRBJ2-2; TRBD1 is a possible D gene (6 bases). Germline CDR1 and CDR2: DFQATT and SNEGSKA (reference sequence). There are 14 residues in the CDR3. CDR3: CEQTGSPNTGELFF. CDR3 bases: TGCGAACAAACAGGGTCCCCGAACACCGGGGAGCTGTTTTTT.

There are many counts of this clonotype. The chain uses TRBV19 and TRBJ2-7; no definite D call. This CDR3 contains 13 residues. Germline CDR1 and CDR2: LNHDA and SQIVND (reference sequence). Trimming left V 3 bases short and J 5 bases short, with 11 bases between. CDR3 in amino acids: CASSIGVYDEQYF. The DNA of the CDR3 is TGTGCCAGTAGTATTGGGGTCTACGACGAGCAGTACTTC.